The 11 T cell receptor beta chains given below trace back to one sample, sequenced in a study of blood T cell repertoires in COVID-19. Sequenced by immunoSEQ multiplex PCR; TCRdb stores in-frame clones only, minus some. The table has under 300,000 clones, 80% to 90% seen once. The sample consisted of PBMCs or T cells enriched from blood (not recorded which). Source of these receptors: a woman younger than 35 who had recovered from COVID-19.

The chain is built from TRBV7-2 and TRBJ1-4; TRBD1 aligns across 7 bases. This CDR3 has 15 amino acids. From germline, CDR1 is SGHTA and CDR2 FQGNSA. With 1 base clipped from V and 8 bases from J, the junction kept 7 bases outside the gene matches. CDR3 sequence reads: CASSLDRGRAEKLFF. For the CDR3, the DNA is TGTGCCAGCAGCTTAGACAGGGGACGGGCCGAAAAACTGTTTTTT.

The rearrangement joins TRBV9 to TRBJ1-6; possibly TRBD1 for D (5 bases). There are 16 residues in the CDR3. Germline loops: CDR1 SGDLS, CDR2 YYNGEE. V gave up 4 bases and J gave up 5 bases, with 16 bases separating them. The CDR3 DNA sequence: TGTGCCAGCAGCCCCAGAACGGACATAAATAATTCACCCCTCCACTTT. Amino acids: CASSPRTDINNSPLHF.

This clone was seen only once. The V gene is TRBV13, the J gene TRBJ1-2; possibly TRBD1 for D (6 bases). This CDR3 contains 16 residues. CDR1 is PRHDT, CDR2 FYEKMQ, per germline (reference sequence). Deletions cut 4 bases from V and 2 bases from J, with 17 bases between. In DNA form, the CDR3 reads TGTGCCAGCAGCTCAAATTCATTTACAGGGAACTATGGCTACACCTTC. It translates to CASSSNSFTGNYGYTF.

Comment on this clone: This sequence may be a read error, since a much larger clone differs from it by one base. Other DNA sequences in this sample translate to the same CDR3. The chain is built from TRBV28 and TRBJ2-7, with 8 bases aligning to TRBD1. CDR3 size: 13 residues. The J segment lost 2 bases and the V segment lost 7 bases, leaving 4 bases of the junction unmatched. Per germline, CDR1 MDHEN and CDR2 SYDVKM. Here the CDR3 reads CASKRTGTYEQYF. CDR3 in DNA: TGTGCCAGCAAACGGACAGGGACCTACGAGCAGTACTTC.

In its sample, this clone was seen once. This sequence joins TRBV30 and TRBJ1-1; D remains ambiguous. From germline, CDR1 is GTSNPN and CDR2 SVGIG (reference sequence). The CDR3 contains 12 residues. V lost 3 bases and J lost 6, with 11 bases in between. CDR3 in amino acids: CAWRSPRPEAFF. The CDR3 DNA follows: TGTGCCTGGAGAAGCCCACGCCCTGAAGCTTTCTTT.

This chain uses TRBV2 with TRBJ2-3; D unresolved. Germline V gives CDR1 SNHLY, CDR2 FYNNEI. V lost 3 bases and J 6 bases, leaving 4 bases between the germline ends. The CDR3 covers 11 residues. The CDR3 bases are TGTGCCAGCAGTGACCAGGATACGCAGTATTTT. This codes for CASSDQDTQYF. The entire variable domain, with the rest obtained from reference TRBV2 and TRBJ2-3, is as follows: EPEVTQTPSHQVTQMGQEVILRCVPISNHLYFYWYRQILGQKVEFLVSFYNNEISEKSEIFDDQFSVERPDGSNFTLKIRSTKLEDSAMYFCASSDQDTQYFGPGTRLTVL.

This sequence joins TRBV5-4 and TRBJ1-1, with 7 bases matching TRBD1. From germline, CDR1 is SGHNT and CDR2 YYREEE (reference sequence). Trimming removed 5 bases from V and 0 bases from J; junction bases left unmatched: 10. The CDR3 runs 16 residues. CDR3 sequence (DNA): TGTGCCAGCAGTAATCCGACAGGGACGGTGAACACTGAAGCTTTCTTT. Translating gives CASSNPTGTVNTEAFF.

V is TRBV6-1 and J is TRBJ1-2; D may be TRBD1 (5 bases). Germline CDR1 is MNHNS and CDR2 is SASEGT. The CDR3 consists of 15 residues. V lost 1 base and J lost 4, with 13 bases in between. The CDR3 DNA reads as TGTGCCAGCAGTGAAGGCCCGGGGGGGGGCTATGGCTACACCTTC. It yields the protein CASSEGPGGGYGYTF.

The chain carries TRBV10-2 and TRBJ1-2; D is ambiguous. Per the germline V gene, CDR1 is WSHSY and CDR2 is SAAADI. V dropped 7 bases and J dropped 2 bases, with 8 bases sitting between them. The length of the CDR3 is 12 residues. Here the CDR3 reads CASTTSNYGYTF. The CDR3 bases are TGCGCCAGCACTACGAGCAACTATGGCTACACCTTC.

This clone was seen only once. The chain uses TRBV5-1 and TRBJ2-7; 7 bases agree with TRBD1. V lost 4 bases to trimming and J lost 1 base; unmatched junction nucleotides: 5. Germline values: CDR1 SGHRS, CDR2 YFSETQ. There are 14 residues in the CDR3. The CDR3 here is CASSIGTESYEQYF. CDR3 DNA: TGCGCCAGCAGCATCGGGACAGAATCCTACGAGCAGTACTTC.

This clone was picked up one time. The rearrangement uses TRBV19 and TRBJ2-1, with TRBD2 matching 9 bases. The CDR3 is 19 amino acids. V dropped 1 base and J dropped 0; count of bases not matched to a gene: 10. CDR1 is LNHDA, CDR2 SQIVND, per germline (reference sequence). The CDR3 nucleotides read TGTGCCAGTAGTATAGTCCCCACTAGCGGGTCAAGCTCCTACAATGAGCAGTTCTTC. It encodes CASSIVPTSGSSSYNEQFF.